This T cell receptor (beta chain) was sequenced during a study of vaccination effects on CD4 cells after COVID-19 (dated 2022 in TCRdb). Describing the broader study: In the ViraFEST assay, PBMC were stimulated with viral peptide pools, and TCR sequencing was then used to find antigen-specific CD4+ T cell clonotypes based on their expansion. In both COVID-19 convalescent patients and infection-naive vaccine recipients, the study compared SARS-CoV-2 spike-specific CD4+ TCR repertoires from before mRNA vaccination with those from after it. Some 2 million PBMC per well were cultured in IMDM with approximately 5% human AB serum, 8.5 to 10 IU/ml IL-2 and gentamicin, plus 10 ug/ml peptides. In the study, cultures from other donors were sequenced using the Oncomine TCR Beta short-read assay on an Illumina iSeq 100. Participants received two doses of either the BNT162b2 or the mRNA-1273 mRNA SARS-CoV-2 vaccine. The full study included some 10 COVID-19 convalescent patients and several SARS-CoV-2-naive healthy vaccine recipients.

V trim: 1 base; J trim: 6 bases; unmatched bases: 5. The CDR3 goes from the cysteine to the phenylalanine over 14 residues. The kept DNA is CDR3 alone, 42 bases in frame from the first base. The germline V gene (reference sequence) yields LGHDT for CDR1 and YNNKEL for CDR2. General findings and caveats noted by the study authors: Both infection-induced and vaccine-induced clones contracted markedly at late post-vaccination timepoints, which is consistent with waning T cell responses. Among healthy vaccine recipients, nearly all vaccine-induced clones were SARS-CoV-2 mono-reactive, and just 1 of 255 was cross-reactive with common cold coronaviruses. Only a small number of convalescent patients were included, and no early post-infection timepoints were available, which limited the study.

After more than 9 days of culture, CD4+ T cells were isolated with the EasySep CD4+ T cell isolation kit. Negative nucleocapsid antibody results before and after vaccination confirmed that the healthy vaccine recipients had no prior SARS-CoV-2 infection. On days 3 and 7, half of the culture medium was replaced with fresh IL-2-containing medium. Unless otherwise noted, each peptide stimulation condition was cultured in triplicate wells. PBMC were separated from whole blood using Ficoll-Paque Plus gradient centrifugation and were then either cryopreserved at -140C or used fresh. Genomic DNA was extracted from cultured CD4+ T cells with the QIAamp micro DNA kit. Turning to this clone: Its antigen is unknown. Base qualities are not at hand, and no much larger clone is one base apart.

The library was made by the immunoSEQ multiplex PCR assay. DNA from the CD4+ T cells that had been cultured and isolated underwent TCR beta CDR3 sequencing. The authors processed their data as follows. Non-productive TCR sequences were removed and reads were trimmed to the CDR3 region, keeping CDR3s of at least 7 amino acids. Antigen-specific clonotypes were identified using the MANAFEST web app by comparison of expansion in peptide wells against reference cultures. For clones to be considered positive, expansion at FDR<0.05 versus reference and all other wells, an odds ratio above 5, and a frequency above 0.1% in two replicate wells were required. Cross-reactive clonotypes were defined as significantly expanded in SARS-CoV-2 spike wells and in at least one common cold coronavirus spike condition. CDR3 similarity was assessed by Levenshtein distance with the stringdist R package, and unrooted trees were built with ape in R 3.6.1. This is the immuneACCESS table as TCRdb keeps it, with only in-frame sequences that have V and J called. A part of the clones is gone; compared with another copy, unresolved V genes explain less than half, and the rest is unexplained. D and trimming come from the DNA, and the V and J calls and clone size come from that table. The sample table holds under 30,000 clones, of which around three fifths were seen once. Roughly 10% of the sample rests with the top ten.

The chain is encoded by TRBV3-1 (or the pseudogene TRBV3-2) joined to TRBJ2-5; TRBD2 agrees with 7 junctional bases. This material consisted of CD4+ T cells from PBMCs cultured without peptide, taken before COVID-19 vaccination. This sequence was found in a human donor who received a COVID-19 vaccine. The sequenced DNA: TGTGCCAGCAGCCAAGTCGGCGGGGGAAAGACCCAGTACTTC. This gives the protein CASSQVGGGKTQYF.